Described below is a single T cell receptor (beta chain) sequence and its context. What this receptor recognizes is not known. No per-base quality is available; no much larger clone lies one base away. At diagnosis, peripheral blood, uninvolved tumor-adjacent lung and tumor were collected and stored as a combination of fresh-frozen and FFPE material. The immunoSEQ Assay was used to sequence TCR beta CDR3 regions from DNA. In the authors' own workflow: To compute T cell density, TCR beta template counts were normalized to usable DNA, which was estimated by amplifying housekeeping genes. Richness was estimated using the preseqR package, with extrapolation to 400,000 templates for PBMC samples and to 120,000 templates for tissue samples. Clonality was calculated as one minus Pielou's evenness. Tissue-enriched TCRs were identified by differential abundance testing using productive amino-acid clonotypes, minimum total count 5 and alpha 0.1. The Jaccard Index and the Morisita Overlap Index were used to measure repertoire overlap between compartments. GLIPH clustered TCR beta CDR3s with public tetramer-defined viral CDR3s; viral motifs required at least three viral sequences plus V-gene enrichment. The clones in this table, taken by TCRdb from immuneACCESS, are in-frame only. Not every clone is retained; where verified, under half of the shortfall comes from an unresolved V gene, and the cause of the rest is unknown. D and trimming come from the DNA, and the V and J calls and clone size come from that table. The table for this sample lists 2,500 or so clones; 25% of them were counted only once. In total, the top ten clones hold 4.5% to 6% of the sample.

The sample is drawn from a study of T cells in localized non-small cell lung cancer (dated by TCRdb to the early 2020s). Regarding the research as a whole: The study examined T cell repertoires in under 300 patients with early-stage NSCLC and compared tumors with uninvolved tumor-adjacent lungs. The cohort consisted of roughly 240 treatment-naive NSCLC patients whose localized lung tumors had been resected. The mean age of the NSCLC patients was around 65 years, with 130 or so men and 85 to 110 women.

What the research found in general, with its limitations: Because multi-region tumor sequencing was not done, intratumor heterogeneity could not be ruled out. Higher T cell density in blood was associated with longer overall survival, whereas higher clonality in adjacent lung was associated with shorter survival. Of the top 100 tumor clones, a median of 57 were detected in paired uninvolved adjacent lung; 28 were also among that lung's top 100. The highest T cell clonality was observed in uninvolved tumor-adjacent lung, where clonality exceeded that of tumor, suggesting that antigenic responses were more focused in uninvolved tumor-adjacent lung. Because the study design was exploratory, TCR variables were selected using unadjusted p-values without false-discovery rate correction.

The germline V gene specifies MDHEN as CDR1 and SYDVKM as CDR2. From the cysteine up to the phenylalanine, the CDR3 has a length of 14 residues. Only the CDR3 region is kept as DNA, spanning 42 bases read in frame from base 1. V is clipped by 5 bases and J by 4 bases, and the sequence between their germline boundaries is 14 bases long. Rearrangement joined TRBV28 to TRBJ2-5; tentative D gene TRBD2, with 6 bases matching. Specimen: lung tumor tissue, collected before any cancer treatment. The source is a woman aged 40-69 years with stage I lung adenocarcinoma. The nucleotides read TGTGCCAGCAGTGAACGGGAGTTTGGAGAGACCCAGTACTTC. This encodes CASSEREFGETQYF. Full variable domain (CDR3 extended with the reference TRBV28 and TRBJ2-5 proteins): DVKVTQSSRYLVKRTGEKVFLECVQDMDHENMFWYRQDPGLGLRLIYFSYDVKMKEKGDIPEGYSVSREKKERFSLILESASTNQTSMYLCASSEREFGETQYFGPGTRLLVL.